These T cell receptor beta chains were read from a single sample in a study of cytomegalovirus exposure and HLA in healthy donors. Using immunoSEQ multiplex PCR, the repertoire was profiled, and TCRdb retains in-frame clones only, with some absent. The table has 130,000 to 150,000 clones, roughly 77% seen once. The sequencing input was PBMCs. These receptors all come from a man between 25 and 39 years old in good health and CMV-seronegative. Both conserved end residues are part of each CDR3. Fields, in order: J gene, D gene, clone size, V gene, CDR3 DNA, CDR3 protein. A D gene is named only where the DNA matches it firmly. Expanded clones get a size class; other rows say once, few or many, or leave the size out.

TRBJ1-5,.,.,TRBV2,TGTGCCAGCAGTCTGGGCCCCAATCAGCCCCAGAATTTT,CASSLGPNQPQNF
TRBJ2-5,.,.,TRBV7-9,TGTGCCAGCAGCCAAGGACCCGCGGGGGAGACCCAGTACTTC,CASSQGPAGETQYF
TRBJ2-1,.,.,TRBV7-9,TGTGCCAGCAGCTTAGTCTCGGTATTGCGAAGTGAGCAGTTCTTC,CASSLVSVLRSEQFF
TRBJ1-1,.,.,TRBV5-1,TGCGCCAGCAGCTTAAGAGCGGGAGGAATCGCTGAAGCTTTCTTT,CASSLRAGGIAEAFF
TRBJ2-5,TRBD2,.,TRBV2,TGTGCCAGCAGTGAAAGGGCGGGAGTAGAGACCCAGTACTTC,CASSERAGVETQYF
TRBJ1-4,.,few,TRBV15,TGTGCCACCAGCGGAGAATCTCGGTTTGATGAAAAACTGTTTTTT,CATSGESRFDEKLFF
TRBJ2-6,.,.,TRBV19,TGTGCCAGTAGTATCCTACTCCAGGTATTTGGGGCCAACGTCCTGACTTTC,CASSILLQVFGANVLTF
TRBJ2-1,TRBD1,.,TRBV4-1,TGCGCCAGCAGGGCGACCGCCGGGACAGGGAACAATGAGCAGTTCTTC,CASRATAGTGNNEQFF
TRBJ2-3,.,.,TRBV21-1,TGTGCCAGCAACCCCGGGACAGCGACTTTTAGCGGGAGTTCCCTTAATCTGGGCACAGATACGCAGTATTTT,CASNPGTATFSGSSLNLGTDTQYF
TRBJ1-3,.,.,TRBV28,TGTGCCAGCAAAACCAGGGGAAACACCATATATTTT,CASKTRGNTIYF
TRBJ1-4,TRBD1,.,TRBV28,TGTGCCAGCAGTTTGACAGGGGGGGTGGAAAAACTGTTTTTT,CASSLTGGVEKLFF
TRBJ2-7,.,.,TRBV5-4,TGTGCCAGCAGCTGCCCTCCGGGAGTGCACTACGAGCAGTACTTC,CASSCPPGVHYEQYF
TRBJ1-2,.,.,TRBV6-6,TGTGCCAGCAGTTACTCCCAGGACAGAACAGACTATGGCTACACCTTC,CASSYSQDRTDYGYTF
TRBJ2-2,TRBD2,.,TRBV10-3,TGTGCCATCACCCGAGGACTAGCGGGAGTAGGAACCGGGGAGCTGTTTTTT,CAITRGLAGVGTGELFF
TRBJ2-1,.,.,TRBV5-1,TGCGCCAGCAGCATAACAGCAAACTCCTACAATGAGCAGTTCTTC,CASSITANSYNEQFF
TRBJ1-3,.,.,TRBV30,TGTGCCTGGAACGAGGGAACGGGAAACACCATATATTTT,CAWNEGTGNTIYF
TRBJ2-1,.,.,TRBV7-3,TGTGCCAGCAGCCCGGGGGGCAAGGCCGGTCATGAGCAGTTCTTC,CASSPGGKAGHEQFF
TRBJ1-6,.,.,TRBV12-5,TGTGCTAGTGCCGGGGGGTATTCACCCCTCCACTTT,CASAGGYSPLHF
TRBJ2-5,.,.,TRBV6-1,TGTGCCAGCAAACTAGCAGGGGAGACCCAGTACTTC,CASKLAGETQYF
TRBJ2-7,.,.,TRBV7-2,TGTGCCAGCAGCTCGCCGGCAGGGCCTCCCTACGAGCAGTACTTC,CASSSPAGPPYEQYF
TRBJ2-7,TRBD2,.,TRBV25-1,TGTGCCAGCAGTGAAAAGGCTAGCGGGAGCCTAGGAGAGCAGTACTTC,CASSEKASGSLGEQYF
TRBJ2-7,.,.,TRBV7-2,TGTGCCAGCAGCCCTGCTGGTGGGCTCGCCTACGAGCAGTACTTC,CASSPAGGLAYEQYF
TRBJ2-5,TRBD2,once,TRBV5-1,TGCGCCAGCAGCGCCGCGGGGGGGAAGGAGACCCAGTACTTC,CASSAAGGKETQYF
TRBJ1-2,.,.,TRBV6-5,TGTGCCAGCAGTTTTAGCTTCTCCACCACCCCCTATGGCTACACCTTC,CASSFSFSTTPYGYTF
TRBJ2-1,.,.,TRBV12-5,TGTGCTAGTGGTTTAGCCCGGAATAAACAGGGCCTCTTATACAATGAGCAGTTCTTC,CASGLARNKQGLLYNEQFF
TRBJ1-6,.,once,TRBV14,TGTGCCAGCAGCCATACGGGTAATTCACCCCTCCACTTT,CASSHTGNSPLHF
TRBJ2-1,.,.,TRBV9,TGTGCCAGCAGCACCCAGTCGTTTGAGCAGTTCTTC,CASSTQSFEQFF
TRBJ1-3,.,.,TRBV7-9,TGTGCCAGCAGCTCCCAGGGGCCAGACACCATATATTTT,CASSSQGPDTIYF
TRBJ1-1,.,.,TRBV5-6,TGTGCCAGCAGCTTGGTAGGCAGAACAGGTTGGTTTTTGAACACTGAAGCTTTCTTT,CASSLVGRTGWFLNTEAFF
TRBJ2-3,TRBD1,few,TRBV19,TGTGCCAGTAGTCGACAAGGGACAGGGGGCACAGATACGCAGTATTTT,CASSRQGTGGTDTQYF
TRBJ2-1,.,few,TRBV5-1,TGCGCCAGCAGCTTTGGCGGGACTTCCTACAATGAGCAGTTCTTC,CASSFGGTSYNEQFF
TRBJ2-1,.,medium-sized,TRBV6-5,TGTGCCAGCAGTTATCTGGCGGGACTGGGTGAGCAGTTCTTC,CASSYLAGLGEQFF
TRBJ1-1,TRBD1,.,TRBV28,TGTGCCAGCAGTTTATTAGGGGGACAGGGGGACACTGAAGCTTTCTTT,CASSLLGGQGDTEAFF
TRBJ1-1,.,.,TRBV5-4,TGTGCCAGCAGCTTGGCAGGAAAGAACACTGAAGCTTTCTTT,CASSLAGKNTEAFF
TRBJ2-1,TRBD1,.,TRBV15,TGTGCCACCAGCAAGGCCCAGGGGGCCCTTTACAATGAGCAGTTCTTC,CATSKAQGALYNEQFF
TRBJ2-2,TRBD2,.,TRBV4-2,TGTGCCAGCAGCCAAAGCGGGGGGGGAAAGAACACCGGGGAGCTGTTTTTT,CASSQSGGGKNTGELFF
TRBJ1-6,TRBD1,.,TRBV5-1,TGCGCCAGCAGCTGGGGTCTGGACAGGCGGGATTCACCCCTCCACTTT,CASSWGLDRRDSPLHF
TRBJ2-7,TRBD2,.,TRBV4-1,TGCGCCAGCAGCCAAGGCCGGGGGGGGGTTACGGGGATCTCCTACGAGCAGTACTTC,CASSQGRGGVTGISYEQYF
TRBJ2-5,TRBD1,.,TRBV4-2,TGTGCCAGCAGCCAACAAGGACAGGGGGACGGGACCCAGTACTTC,CASSQQGQGDGTQYF
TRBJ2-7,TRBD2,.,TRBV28,TGTGCCAGTGTAACTAGCGGGAGCGAGCAGTACTTC,CASVTSGSEQYF
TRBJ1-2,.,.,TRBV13,TGTGCCAGCAGCCCCCAGAACTATGGCTACACCTTC,CASSPQNYGYTF
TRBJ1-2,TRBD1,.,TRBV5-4,TGTGCCAGCAGCAGAACAGGGGCCCTCAACTATGGCTACACCTTC,CASSRTGALNYGYTF
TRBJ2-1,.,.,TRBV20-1,TGCAGTGCTAGAGCAAACAATGAGCAGTTCTTC,CSARANNEQFF
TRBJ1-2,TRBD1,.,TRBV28,TGTGCCAGCAGTTTAAGTCCAGGGGGTTTGTATGGCTACACCTTC,CASSLSPGGLYGYTF
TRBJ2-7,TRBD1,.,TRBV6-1,TGTGCCAGCAAGCTGGACAGGGGAAGCTACGAGCAGTACTTC,CASKLDRGSYEQYF
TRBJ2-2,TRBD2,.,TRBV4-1,TGCGCCAGCAGCATTAAGGACGGGGGGGTTCGGACCGGGGAGCTGTTTTTT,CASSIKDGGVRTGELFF
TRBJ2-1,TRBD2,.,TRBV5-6,TGTGCCAGCAGCAAACGCCCCAGCGGGGTTTACAATGAGCAGTTCTTC,CASSKRPSGVYNEQFF
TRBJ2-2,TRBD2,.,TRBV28,TGTGCCAGCAGTTCGCTAGCGGGGAGGGTGAGGGAGCTGTTTTTT,CASSSLAGRVRELFF
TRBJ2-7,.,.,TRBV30,TGTGCCTGGAGTCCCAATAGGGGAAGGGAGCAGTACTTC,CAWSPNRGREQYF
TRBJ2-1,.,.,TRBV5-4,TGTGCCAGCAGCCCGGACTGGAGCTCCTACAATGAGCAGTTCTTC,CASSPDWSSYNEQFF
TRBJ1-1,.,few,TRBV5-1,TGCGCCAGCAGCTTCAACAGTATCTCGAACACTGAAGCTTTCTTT,CASSFNSISNTEAFF
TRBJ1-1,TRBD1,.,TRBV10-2,TGCGCCAGCGAACCGGACAGGCCGAACACTGAAGCTTTCTTT,CASEPDRPNTEAFF
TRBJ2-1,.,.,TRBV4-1,TGCGCCAGCAGCCAAGATCGGTTATCCTACAATGAGCAGTTCTTC,CASSQDRLSYNEQFF
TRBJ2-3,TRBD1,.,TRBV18,TGTGCCAGCTCAGGGTTTGAGGGGGCGACAGATACGCAGTATTTT,CASSGFEGATDTQYF
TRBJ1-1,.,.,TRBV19,TGTGCCAGTAGTATAGATCTCCCCCCAGGAGCTTTCTTT,CASSIDLPPGAFF
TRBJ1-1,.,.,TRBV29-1,TGCAGCGTCCTAGGGGGGGATCTGGACACTGAAGCTTTCTTT,CSVLGGDLDTEAFF
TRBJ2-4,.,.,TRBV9,TGTGCCAGCAGCGTGGGGGGTGCCAAAAACATTCAGTACTTC,CASSVGGAKNIQYF
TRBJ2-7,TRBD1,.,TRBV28,TGTGCCAGCAGTTCCCCGGGACAGGGGGCCACTCCACAGTACTTC,CASSSPGQGATPQYF
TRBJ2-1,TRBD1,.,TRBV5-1,TGCGCCAGCAGCTTGGTACAGGGGAACTTGGATGAGCAGTTCTTC,CASSLVQGNLDEQFF